This record covers a single T cell receptor (beta chain). Its antigen is currently unknown. Germline CDR1 reads ENHRY; CDR2 reads SYGVKD. The length of the CDR3 is 15 residues. V shed 6 bases, J shed 3 bases, and the junction held 5 bases outside the gene matches. The data derive from a study of CD4 T cells in relation to SARS-CoV-2 and coronaviruses. Looking at the study overall: ViraFEST: approximately nine-day antigen culture of PBMCs, then TCR beta CDR3 sequencing.

Broader study findings: No donor gave both pre-pandemic and post-infection samples.

CEF-cultured naive and memory CD4+ T cell DNA got survey-level sequencing. Measured with immunoSEQ multiplex PCR; TCRdb has only the in-frame clones, and not every one. In the table there are over 40,000 clones, 84% of which are singletons. The TCR comes from an adult with COVID-19. Source material: naive CD4+ T cells from PBMCs, cultured in vitro. The subset here: naive CD4+ T cells isolated by negative enrichment. This chain joins TRBV10-3 and TRBJ2-3; 11 nucleotides agree with TRBD2. The CDR3 region has the DNA TGTGCCATCAGCCTTACTAGCGGGAGTACAGATACGCAGTATTTT. Translated, it gives CAISLTSGSTDTQYF.